A single sample gave rise to the 6 T cell receptor beta chains below, sequenced in a study of Ad26.COV2.S vaccination and SARS-CoV-2 variants. The treatment was: roughly 20 received Ad26.COV2.S at low or high dose, single or two shots; 5 received placebo; per-sample allocation not given. Material that was analyzed had been drawn on day 63 after the first vaccine or placebo injection. Repertoires were generated with immunoSEQ multiplex PCR, while TCRdb's copy carries only in-frame clones and drops some. The sample shows about 400,000 clones, around 89% of them seen only once. Source: peripheral blood, taken in a trial of Ad26.COV2.S vaccine versus placebo. Receptors were obtained from a person between 18 and 65 years old who received the Ad26.COV2.S COVID-19 vaccine or a placebo.

V gene TRBV2 combines with J gene TRBJ1-2; D may be TRBD1 (5 bases). Trimming removed 10 bases at V and 7 bases at J, with 22 bases between. CDR3 length: 14 amino acids. Germline loops: CDR1 SNHLY, CDR2 FYNNEI. The CDR3 nucleotides are TGTGCCACCGAATGGGGCCAAAATCTCTCTGGCTACACCTTC. Amino acid sequence: CATEWGQNLSGYTF.

This clone was counted between two and nine times. This chain connects TRBV7-9 to TRBJ1-6; D gene uncertain. There are 11 residues in the CDR3. The germline V gene has CDR1 SEHNR and CDR2 FQNEAQ (reference sequence). V gave up 4 bases and J gave up 18 bases, with 13 bases separating them. CDR3 sequence reads: CASSSGRLYHF. The DNA for the CDR3 is TGTGCCAGCAGCTCCGGTCGCTTATACCACTTT.

This chain connects TRBV27 to TRBJ1-2; D is possibly TRBD1 (6 bases). Germline CDR1 is MNHEY and CDR2 is SMNVEV (reference sequence). The CDR3 contains 12 residues. Trimming took off 6 bases at V and 7 bases at J, with 12 bases between the two ends. The CDR3 DNA reads as TGTGCCAGCAGCAGTTGGGGGCTTGGCTACACCTTC. Protein product: CASSSWGLGYTF.

This chain uses TRBV15 with TRBJ1-1; 8 bases fit TRBD1. Per germline, CDR1 LNHNV and CDR2 YYDKDF (reference sequence). The CDR3 runs to 20 residues. V was clipped by 5 bases and J by 5 bases; unmatched bases: 25. The CDR3 loop reads CATSRPHGQGDLGLRTEAFF. The CDR3 DNA reads TGTGCCACCAGCCGACCTCATGGACAGGGAGATCTAGGATTAAGGACTGAAGCTTTCTTT.

This chain joins TRBV12-5 and TRBJ2-2; D is uncertain. Trimming took off 3 bases at V and 1 base at J, with 6 bases between the two ends. The CDR3 has 14 residues. Germline V gene sequence: CDR1 LGHNT, CDR2 FRNRAP. The CDR3, as DNA: TGTGCTAGTGGTTTAAGGGAGAACACCGGGGAGCTGTTTTTT. Translated, it gives CASGLRENTGELFF.

This chain links TRBV18 with TRBJ2-6; TRBD2 is a possible D gene (6 bases). V was cut by 4 bases and J by 1 base, with 11 bases left in between. The CDR3 is 16 residues long. Germline lookup yields CDR1 KGHSH and CDR2 LQKENI. This CDR3 is CASSRPGESGANVLTF. The CDR3 DNA reads TGTGCCAGCTCACGCCCGGGGGAGTCTGGGGCCAACGTCCTGACTTTC.